These 27 T cell receptor beta chains originate from one sample sequenced in a study of blood T cell repertoires in COVID-19. The table came from immunoSEQ multiplex PCR; TCRdb's copy has only in-frame clones and leaves some out. Found here are 200,000 to 300,000 clones, 70% to 90% of them singletons; the top ten hold about 0.7%. Sequenced sample: peripheral blood. The receptors come from a human donor in a cohort sampled during active COVID-19.

V is TRBV18 and J is TRBJ2-7, with D unresolved. This CDR3 region has 13 residues. Between the trimmed V and J ends, which lost 2 bases and 2 bases, there was a span of 7 bases. From germline, CDR1 is KGHSH and CDR2 LQKENI. The CDR3: CASSPSLAYEQYF. CDR3 DNA: TGTGCCAGCTCACCAAGTCTAGCCTACGAGCAGTACTTC.

The chain uses TRBV30 and TRBJ2-2; D may be TRBD2 (5 bases). Per germline, CDR1 GTSNPN and CDR2 SVGIG (reference sequence). V lost 2 bases to trimming and J lost 7 bases, with 17 bases between them. The CDR3 covers 15 residues. The CDR3, as DNA: TGTGCCTGGAGTATCCGGGAACAGATACTCGGGGAGCTGTTTTTT. As protein: CAWSIREQILGELFF.

V usage is TRBV4-3 and J usage is TRBJ2-7; tentatively, D is TRBD2 (7 bases). Germline CDR1 LGHNA, CDR2 YSLEER. Trimming removed 6 bases at V and 7 bases at J, with 19 bases between. The CDR3 covers 14 residues. CDR3: CASSSRGGAGEQYF. CDR3 DNA sequence: TGCGCCAGCAGTTCTAGGGGGGGCGCGGGGGAGCAGTACTTC.

This chain links TRBV7-2 with TRBJ2-7; D is perhaps TRBD1 (6 bases). The length of the CDR3 is 13 residues. Germline V gene data show CDR1 as SGHTA and CDR2 as FQGNSA. V dropped 5 bases and J dropped 6 bases, with 14 bases sitting between them. CDR3 nucleotide sequence: TGTGCCAGCAGCACGCACGACAGGTTCGAGCAGTACTTC. Its protein product is CASSTHDRFEQYF.

This chain uses TRBV28 with TRBJ1-2; 7 bases match TRBD1. The CDR3 is 15 amino acids. J gave up 4 bases and V 7 bases, and 12 bases lay outside the gene matches. Germline-derived CDR1 and CDR2 are MDHEN and SYDVKM. The CDR3 region is CASITSTGSLYGYTF. In DNA form, the CDR3 reads TGTGCCAGCATTACTTCGACAGGGAGCCTCTATGGCTACACCTTC.

This clone was counted a single time. This rearrangement joins TRBV4-3 to TRBJ1-2, with 10 bases fitting TRBD1. Germline V gene lookup returns CDR1 LGHNA and CDR2 YSLEER. Trimming took 2 bases from V and 5 from J; bases not matched to a gene: 5. The length of the CDR3 is 15 residues. This CDR3 is CASSQPGTGEYGYTF. DNA for the CDR3: TGCGCCAGCAGCCAACCCGGGACAGGGGAATATGGCTACACCTTC.

This chain links TRBV5-4 with TRBJ1-1, with 7 positions matching TRBD1. V trimming: 4 bases; J trimming: 0 bases; junction bases outside the gene matches: 3. Germline lookup yields CDR1 SGHNT and CDR2 YYREEE (reference sequence). This CDR3 spans 14 amino acids. The CDR3 nucleotides are TGTGCCAGCAGCGGAGGACAGGTGAACACTGAAGCTTTCTTT. Protein sequence: CASSGGQVNTEAFF.

The gene calls are TRBV5-1 and TRBJ1-2; unclear D gene. Germline assignment: CDR1 SGHRS and CDR2 YFSETQ. The CDR3 totals 12 residues. V was shortened by 0 bases and J by 4 bases, with 4 bases between the two germline ends. The CDR3: CASSLGGYGYTF. CDR3 coding DNA: TGCGCCAGCAGCTTGGGAGGCTATGGCTACACCTTC.

CDR3 loop: CASRTRTYEQYF. The CDR3 nucleotides read TGTGCCAGCAGAACTAGGACCTACGAGCAGTACTTC. The chain carries TRBV28 and TRBJ2-7, with D perhaps TRBD2 (5 bases). The germline V gene has CDR1 MDHEN and CDR2 SYDVKM. The V gene lost 6 bases and the J gene lost 2 bases, with 8 bases spanning the gap. CDR3 size: 12 residues. Filled out from reference TRBV28 and TRBJ2-7, the complete variable domain reads DVKVTQSSRYLVKRTGEKVFLECVQDMDHENMFWYRQDPGLGLRLIYFSYDVKMKEKGDIPEGYSVSREKKERFSLILESASTNQTSMYLCASRTRTYEQYFGPGTRLTVT.

The gene calls are TRBV6-5 and TRBJ2-6; possible D gene TRBD2, 5 bases. Looked up from germline, CDR1 is MNHEY and CDR2 is SVGAGI. The CDR3 is 15 residues long. Trimming shortened V by 5 bases and J by 1 base, and 9 bases separated the two germline ends. This CDR3 reads CASSRGSSGANVLTF. CDR3 sequence (DNA): TGTGCCAGCAGTCGCGGGTCTTCTGGGGCCAACGTCCTGACTTTC.

There are a few counts of this clone. The V and J genes are TRBV18 and TRBJ2-7; TRBD1 matches at 7 bases. Germline CDR1 and CDR2: KGHSH and LQKENI. The CDR3 loop spans 13 amino acids. With V trimmed by 8 bases and J by 0 bases, 4 bases remained unmatched. The CDR3, as DNA: TGTGCCAGCGGGGACAGAAGCTCCTACGAGCAGTACTTC. It encodes CASGDRSSYEQYF.

V and J are TRBV7-2 and TRBJ2-1; 8 bases are a match to TRBD2. This CDR3 spans 15 amino acids. The V and J ends lost 4 bases and 3 bases, in that order; junction bases with no gene match: 5. Germline V lookup: CDR1 SGHTA, CDR2 FQGNSA. CDR3 sequence reads: CASSSGLGLYNEQFF. Written as DNA, the CDR3 is TGTGCCAGCAGCTCGGGACTAGGCCTCTACAATGAGCAGTTCTTC.

V and J are TRBV7-9 and TRBJ1-3; tentatively, D is TRBD1 (5 bases). Germline lookup yields CDR1 SEHNR and CDR2 FQNEAQ (reference sequence). V was shortened by 0 bases and J by 1 base, with 16 bases between the two germline ends. The CDR3 is 18 residues long. The CDR3 coding sequence is TGTGCCAGCAGCTTAGCACAGACAGCCACTTCATCTGGAAACACCATATATTTT. Its protein product is CASSLAQTATSSGNTIYF.

This sequence joins TRBV28 and TRBJ2-7, with TRBD2 matching 14 bases. The ends lost 2 bases at V and 3 bases at J; junction bases unmatched: 6. The CDR3 is 17 residues long. CDR1 MDHEN and CDR2 SYDVKM come from the germline V gene. For the CDR3, the DNA is TGTGCCAGCAGTTTACTTGGACTAGCGGGGGGAATCTACGAGCAGTACTTC. Translation gives CASSLLGLAGGIYEQYF.

CDR3 region: CASSQDQGTSAYNEQFF. CDR3 nucleotide sequence: TGTGCCAGCAGCCAAGATCAGGGGACTAGCGCGTACAATGAGCAGTTCTTC. The chain carries TRBV3-1 (or the pseudogene TRBV3-2) and TRBJ2-1; 10 bases fit TRBD2. J lost 4 bases, V lost 0 bases, and 6 bases had no gene match. CDR3 size: 17 residues. Germline-derived CDR1 and CDR2 are LGHDT and YNNKEL (reference sequence).

The CDR3 region is CASSQVSFPDGLRRGSSYEQYF. CDR3 bases: TGTGCCAGCAGCCAAGTAAGTTTCCCGGACGGGCTTAGGCGGGGAAGCTCCTACGAGCAGTACTTC. The chain carries TRBV3-1 (or the pseudogene TRBV3-2) and TRBJ2-7; D may be TRBD2 (6 bases). The germline V and J ends were trimmed by 1 base and 0 bases, with 31 bases remaining between them. Germline V lookup: CDR1 LGHDT, CDR2 YNNKEL (reference sequence). This CDR3 has 22 amino acids.

This chain links TRBV24-1 with TRBJ2-1; 9 nucleotides line up with TRBD1. Germline values: CDR1 KGHDR, CDR2 SFDVKD. The CDR3 spans 15 residues. The V segment lost 5 bases and the J segment 3 bases; nucleotides outside the gene matches: 4. The CDR3 bases are TGTGCCACCAGTGCCCGGGACAGGGTCTACAATGAGCAGTTCTTC. Translating it yields CATSARDRVYNEQFF.

On this clone itself: Different DNA sequences within this sample yield the same CDR3. The J gene is TRBJ1-2, the V gene TRBV27; 7 nucleotides match TRBD1. This CDR3 has 15 residues. After removal of 5 bases from V and 0 bases from J, the junction contained 6 bases not matched to a gene. The germline CDR1 and CDR2 sequences are MNHEY and SMNVEV (reference sequence). For the CDR3, the DNA is TGTGCCAGCAGTCCCAGACAGGGCACTAACTATGGCTACACCTTC. Protein sequence: CASSPRQGTNYGYTF.

The chain joins TRBV3-1 (or the pseudogene TRBV3-2) to TRBJ1-5; no reliable D call. V lost 5 bases to trimming and J lost 7 bases, with 9 bases between them. Germline-derived CDR1 and CDR2 are LGHDT and YNNKEL (reference sequence). This CDR3 comprises 12 residues. CDR3 coding DNA: TGTGCCAGCAGCTATACGGGGCAGCCCCAGCATTTT. This translates into CASSYTGQPQHF.

The rearrangement uses TRBV24-1 and TRBJ1-2; 9 nucleotides line up with TRBD1. CDR3 length: 15 residues. Germline V gene sequence: CDR1 KGHDR, CDR2 SFDVKD. V trimming: 3 bases; J trimming: 8 bases; junction bases outside the gene matches: 9. As DNA, the CDR3 is TGTGCCACCAGTGATCCAGGGACAGGGTCGTTGGGCTACACCTTC. This sequence encodes CATSDPGTGSLGYTF.

The V call is TRBV27, the J call TRBJ1-4; 9 bases line up with TRBD1. Per the germline V gene, CDR1 is MNHEY and CDR2 is SMNVEV (reference sequence). CDR3 length equals 15 residues. Losses at the gene ends were 6 bases for V and 8 bases for J; bases not matched to a gene: 10. DNA for the CDR3: TGTGCCAGCAGATCGCCCGGGACAGGGCAGGAAAAACTGTTTTTT. Protein: CASRSPGTGQEKLFF.

This sequence joins TRBV19 and TRBJ2-7; TRBD1 matches at 8 bases. In germline, CDR1 is LNHDA, CDR2 SQIVND (reference sequence). CDR3 length: 15 amino acids. V lost 6 bases and J lost 3; bases outside the gene matches: 10. CDR3 nucleotide sequence: TGTGCCAGTAGCCCGGGACCTGACAGGGGCTACGAGCAGTACTTC. It specifies CASSPGPDRGYEQYF.

This clone was found once. The chain carries TRBV9 and TRBJ2-2; 12 nucleotides align to TRBD2. After removal of 0 bases from V and 8 bases from J, the junction contained 11 bases not matched to a gene. Germline assignment: CDR1 SGDLS and CDR2 YYNGEE. This CDR3 is built from 18 residues. CDR3 sequence reads: CASSVADSSGGAKGELFF. The CDR3 nucleotides are TGTGCCAGCAGCGTAGCAGATTCTAGCGGGGGGGCCAAAGGGGAGCTGTTTTTT.

V and J are TRBV5-1 and TRBJ2-3; D may be TRBD1 (6 bases). Trimming stripped 0 bases from V and 5 bases from J, with 16 bases between. Germline V lookup: CDR1 SGHRS, CDR2 YFSETQ. CDR3 length: 16 amino acids. CDR3 region: CASSLEWGLSGDTQYF. CDR3 coding DNA: TGCGCCAGCAGCTTGGAGTGGGGGCTGTCTGGAGATACGCAGTATTTT.

The V and J genes are TRBV28 and TRBJ1-2, with D hard to call. This CDR3 is built from 11 residues. With 3 bases removed from V and 7 bases from J, the gap between germline ends came to 6 bases. Germline V gene data show CDR1 as MDHEN and CDR2 as SYDVKM. The CDR3 here is CASSFQVGYTF. As DNA, the CDR3 is TGTGCCAGCAGTTTTCAGGTTGGCTACACCTTC.

V is TRBV6-5 and J is TRBJ2-5; TRBD2 agrees at 10 bases. The CDR3 is 14 residues long. The germline CDR1 and CDR2 sequences are MNHEY and SVGAGI. J gave up 4 bases and V 7 bases, and 6 bases lay outside the gene matches. Here the CDR3 DNA reads TGTGCCAGCACGGAGCGGGGGGGCGGAGAGACCCAGTACTTC. It is translated as CASTERGGGETQYF.

This clone was detected only a few times. This chain's CDR3 is CASSLVGTAMEKLFF. The CDR3 DNA sequence: TGTGCCAGCAGCTTAGTCGGGACAGCCATGGAAAAACTGTTTTTT. The chain recombines TRBV11-2 with TRBJ1-4; 7 bases agree with TRBD1. Germline V gene data show CDR1 as SGHAT and CDR2 as FQNNGV. This CDR3 has 15 residues. J gave up 8 bases and V 1 base, and 7 bases lay outside the gene matches.